What follows is one T cell receptor (beta chain) and its context. Its target is not known. The junction departs from germline at one end; a sequencing error may be responsible. For CDR3 and TCR beta VDJ profiling, genomic DNA was the template used. TCRdb re-derived calls from the reads in MiXCR, one entry per CDR3 protein. The data show 260,000 or so distinct CDR3 sequences, with approximately 82% seen just once and 35% to 50% held by the top ten. The sample belongs to a study of CD8+CD57+ T cells in acquired aplastic anemia. Study summary: DNA recovered from sorted CD4+ and CD8+ cells had a mean of 3.2 ug.

Study findings and constraints: Shared by patients and controls, around 27 CD8+ CDR3s were abundant in patients. In CD8+ cells, Simpson's diversity showed no significant difference between patients and controls.

Flow cytometry had shown expanded CD8+CD57+ cells in the patients chosen for sequencing. Each patient gave a blood sample that was collected before any therapy had been received. This receptor was obtained from a human donor with aplastic anemia. The sequenced sample consisted of sorted CD4+, CD8+, or CD8+CD57+ T cells (not recorded which) from PBMCs.

The CDR3 protein is CASSLGVAGNTETFF. CDR3 DNA sequence: TGTGCCAGCAGCTTAGGGGTGGCAGGGAACACTGAAACTTTCTTT. The chain carries TRBV5-6 and TRBJ1-1; D is possibly TRBD1 (5 bases). Looked up from germline, CDR1 is SGHDT and CDR2 is YYEEEE. The CDR3 totals 15 residues.